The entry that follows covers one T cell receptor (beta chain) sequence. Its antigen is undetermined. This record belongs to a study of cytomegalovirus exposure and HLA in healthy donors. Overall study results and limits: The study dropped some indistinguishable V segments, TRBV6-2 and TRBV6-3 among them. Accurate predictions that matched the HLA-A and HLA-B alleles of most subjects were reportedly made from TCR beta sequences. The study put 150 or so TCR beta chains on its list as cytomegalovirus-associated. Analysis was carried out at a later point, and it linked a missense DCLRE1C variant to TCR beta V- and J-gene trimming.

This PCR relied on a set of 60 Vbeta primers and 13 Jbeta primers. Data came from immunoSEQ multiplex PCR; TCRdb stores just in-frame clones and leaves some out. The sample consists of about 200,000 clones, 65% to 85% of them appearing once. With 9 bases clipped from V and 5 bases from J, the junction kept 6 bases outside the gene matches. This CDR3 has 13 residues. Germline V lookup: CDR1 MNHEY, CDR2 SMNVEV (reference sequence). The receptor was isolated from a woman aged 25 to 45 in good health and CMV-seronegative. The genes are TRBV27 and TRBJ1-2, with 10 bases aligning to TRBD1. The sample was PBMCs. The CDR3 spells CASWDRGLYGYTF. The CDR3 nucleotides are TGTGCCAGTTGGGACAGGGGCCTATATGGCTACACCTTC.